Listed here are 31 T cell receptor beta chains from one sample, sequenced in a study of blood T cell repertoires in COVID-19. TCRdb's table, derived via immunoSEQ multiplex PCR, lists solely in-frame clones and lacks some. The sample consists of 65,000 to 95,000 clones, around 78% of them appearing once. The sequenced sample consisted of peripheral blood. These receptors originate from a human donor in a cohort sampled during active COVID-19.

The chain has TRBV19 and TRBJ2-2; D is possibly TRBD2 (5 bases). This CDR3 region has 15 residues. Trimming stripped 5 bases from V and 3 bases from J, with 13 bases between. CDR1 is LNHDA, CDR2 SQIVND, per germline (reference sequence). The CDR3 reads CASSGADGYTGELFF. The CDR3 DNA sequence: TGTGCCAGTAGTGGAGCGGACGGATACACCGGGGAGCTGTTTTTT.

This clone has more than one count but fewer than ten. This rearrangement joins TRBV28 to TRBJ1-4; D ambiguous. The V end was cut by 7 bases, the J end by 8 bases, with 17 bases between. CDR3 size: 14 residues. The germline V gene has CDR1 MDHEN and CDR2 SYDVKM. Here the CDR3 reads CASTPDGTREKLFF. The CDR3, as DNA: TGTGCCAGCACCCCCGACGGTACGAGGGAAAAACTGTTTTTT.

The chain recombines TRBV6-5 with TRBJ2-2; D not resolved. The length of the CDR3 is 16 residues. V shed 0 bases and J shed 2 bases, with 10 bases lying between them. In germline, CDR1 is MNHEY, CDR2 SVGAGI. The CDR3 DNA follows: TGTGCCAGCAGTTACTCATCCGGGTTCAACACCGGGGAGCTGTTTTTT. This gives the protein CASSYSSGFNTGELFF.

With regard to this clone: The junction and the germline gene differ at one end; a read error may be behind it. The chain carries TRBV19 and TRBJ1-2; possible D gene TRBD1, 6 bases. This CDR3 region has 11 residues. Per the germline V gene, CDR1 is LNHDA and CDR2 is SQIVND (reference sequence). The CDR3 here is CASSMGGGQIF. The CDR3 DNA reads TGTGCCAGTAGTATGGGCGGGGGCCAAATCTTC.

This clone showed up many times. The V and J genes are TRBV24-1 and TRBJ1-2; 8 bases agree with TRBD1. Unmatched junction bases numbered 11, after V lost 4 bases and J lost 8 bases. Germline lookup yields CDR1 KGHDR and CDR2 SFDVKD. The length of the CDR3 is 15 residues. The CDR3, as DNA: TGTGCCACCAGTGACCCCGGGACAGGATTTTCGGGCTACACCTTC. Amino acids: CATSDPGTGFSGYTF.

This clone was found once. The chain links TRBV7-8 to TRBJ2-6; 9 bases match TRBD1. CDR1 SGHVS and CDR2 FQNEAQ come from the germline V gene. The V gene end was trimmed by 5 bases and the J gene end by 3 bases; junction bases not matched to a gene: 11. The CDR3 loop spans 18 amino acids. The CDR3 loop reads CASSPTQGAGNGANVLTF. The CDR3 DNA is TGTGCCAGCAGCCCTACACAGGGGGCGGGAAATGGGGCCAACGTCCTGACTTTC.

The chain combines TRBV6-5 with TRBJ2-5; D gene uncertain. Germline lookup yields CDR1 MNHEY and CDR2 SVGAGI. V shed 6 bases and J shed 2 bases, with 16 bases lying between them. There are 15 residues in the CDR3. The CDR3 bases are TGTGCCAGCAGGCCTCGGTGGGCCCCACAAGAGACCCAGTACTTC. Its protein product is CASRPRWAPQETQYF.

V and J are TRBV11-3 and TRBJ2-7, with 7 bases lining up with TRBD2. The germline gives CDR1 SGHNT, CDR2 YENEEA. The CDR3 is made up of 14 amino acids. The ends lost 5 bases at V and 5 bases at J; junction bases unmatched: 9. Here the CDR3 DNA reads TGTGCCAGCAGCCCGGGGGGTTGGGAGAACGAGCAGTACTTC. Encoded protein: CASSPGGWENEQYF.

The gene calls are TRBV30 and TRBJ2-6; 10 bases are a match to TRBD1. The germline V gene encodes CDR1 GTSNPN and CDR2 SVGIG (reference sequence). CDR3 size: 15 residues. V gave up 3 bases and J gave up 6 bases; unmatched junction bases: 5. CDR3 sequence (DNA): TGTGCCTGGAGGGCGACAGGGGGCTCGGCCAACGTCCTGACTTTC. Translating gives CAWRATGGSANVLTF.

DNA for the CDR3: TGTGCCAGCAGTTACTCCCCCTTGACAGGGGGCAATGAGCAGTTCTTC. It encodes CASSYSPLTGGNEQFF. V is TRBV6-5 and J is TRBJ2-1; 9 nucleotides line up with TRBD1. Germline V gives CDR1 MNHEY, CDR2 SVGAGI. This CDR3 has 16 amino acids. The junction had 6 bases not matched to a gene; V was cut back by 0 bases and J by 6 bases.

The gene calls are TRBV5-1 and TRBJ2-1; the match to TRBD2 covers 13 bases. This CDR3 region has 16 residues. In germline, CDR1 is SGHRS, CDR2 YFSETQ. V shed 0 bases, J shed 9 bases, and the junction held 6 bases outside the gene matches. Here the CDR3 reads CASSLASGLAGIEQFF. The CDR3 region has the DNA TGCGCCAGCAGCTTGGCCTCGGGACTAGCGGGAATTGAGCAGTTCTTC.

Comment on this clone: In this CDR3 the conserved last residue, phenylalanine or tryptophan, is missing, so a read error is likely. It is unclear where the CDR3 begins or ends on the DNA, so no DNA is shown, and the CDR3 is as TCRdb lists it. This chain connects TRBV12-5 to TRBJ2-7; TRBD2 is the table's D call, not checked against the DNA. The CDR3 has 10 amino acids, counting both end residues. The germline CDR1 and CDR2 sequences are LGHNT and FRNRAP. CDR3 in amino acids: CASGLSPLAH.

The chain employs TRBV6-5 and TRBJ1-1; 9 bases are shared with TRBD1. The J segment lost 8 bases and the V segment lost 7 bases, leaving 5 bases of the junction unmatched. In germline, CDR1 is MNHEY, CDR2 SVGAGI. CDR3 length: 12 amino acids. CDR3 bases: TGTGCCAGCAATGGACAGGGGTCAGAAGCTTTCTTT. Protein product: CASNGQGSEAFF.

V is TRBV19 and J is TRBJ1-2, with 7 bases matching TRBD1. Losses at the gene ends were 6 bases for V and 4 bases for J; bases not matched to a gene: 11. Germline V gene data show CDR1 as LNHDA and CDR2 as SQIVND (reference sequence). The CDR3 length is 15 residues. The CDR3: CASRPSTGPVYGYTF. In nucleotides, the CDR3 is TGTGCCAGTAGACCATCGACAGGGCCAGTCTATGGCTACACCTTC.

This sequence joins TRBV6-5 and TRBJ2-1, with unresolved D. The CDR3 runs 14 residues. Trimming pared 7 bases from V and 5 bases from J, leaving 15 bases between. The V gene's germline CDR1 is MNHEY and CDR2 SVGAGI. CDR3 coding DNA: TGTGCCAGCATCAACCCCCTAGTCGACAATGAGCAGTTCTTC. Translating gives CASINPLVDNEQFF.

CDR3 loop: CSVGQGKDTIYF. Written as DNA, the CDR3 is TGCAGCGTTGGACAGGGGAAGGACACCATATATTTT. The rearrangement joins TRBV29-1 to TRBJ1-3; 8 bases align to TRBD1. J lost 8 bases, V lost 4 bases, and 4 bases had no gene match. The CDR3 is made up of 12 amino acids. The V gene's germline CDR1 is SQVTM and CDR2 ANQGSEA.

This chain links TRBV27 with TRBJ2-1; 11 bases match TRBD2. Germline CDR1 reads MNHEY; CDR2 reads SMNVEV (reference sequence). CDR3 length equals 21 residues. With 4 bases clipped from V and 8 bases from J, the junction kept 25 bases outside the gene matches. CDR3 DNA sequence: TGTGCCAGCAGTTCCTTTTACGCGACAGCGTACCCGACTAGCGGGACCCATGAGCAGTTCTTC. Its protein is CASSSFYATAYPTSGTHEQFF.

The CDR3 DNA sequence: TGTGCCAGCAGCTTCTACGATCAGCCCCAGCATTTT. Its protein product is CASSFYDQPQHF. V and J are TRBV7-9 and TRBJ1-5; D gene unclear. Germline V gene sequence: CDR1 SEHNR, CDR2 FQNEAQ (reference sequence). Trimming stripped 3 bases from V and 5 bases from J, with 5 bases between. The CDR3 extends over 12 amino acids.

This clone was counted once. The DNA of the CDR3 is TGCAGCGCCCGGGAGGGGTTCGGCTACACCTTC. As protein: CSAREGFGYTF. The chain carries TRBV29-1 and TRBJ1-2; tentative D call: TRBD1 (5 bases). This CDR3 comprises 11 residues. V was shortened by 7 bases and J by 8 bases, with 14 bases between the two germline ends. Germline V gene lookup returns CDR1 SQVTM and CDR2 ANQGSEA.

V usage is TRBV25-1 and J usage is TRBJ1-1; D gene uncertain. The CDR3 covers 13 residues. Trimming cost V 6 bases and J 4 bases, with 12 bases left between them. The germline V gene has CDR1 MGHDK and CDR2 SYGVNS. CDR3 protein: CASRTGRGTEAFF. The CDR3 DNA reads TGTGCCAGCAGGACCGGACGGGGCACTGAAGCTTTCTTT.

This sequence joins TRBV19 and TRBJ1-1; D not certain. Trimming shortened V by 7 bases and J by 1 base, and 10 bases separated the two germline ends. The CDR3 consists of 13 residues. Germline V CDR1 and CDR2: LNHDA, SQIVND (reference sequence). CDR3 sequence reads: CASKNLPNTEAFF. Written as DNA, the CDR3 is TGTGCCAGTAAAAACCTACCGAACACTGAAGCTTTCTTT.

CDR3 in amino acids: CASSYSQGAYTGELFF. Here the CDR3 DNA reads TGTGCCAGCAGTTACTCACAGGGTGCGTACACCGGGGAGCTGTTTTTT. The rearrangement links TRBV6-2 or TRBV6-3 to TRBJ2-2, with D maybe TRBD1 (6 bases). Between the trimmed V and J ends, which lost 0 bases and 3 bases, there was a span of 11 bases. The CDR3 has 16 amino acids. Per the germline V gene, CDR1 is MNHEY and CDR2 is SVGEGT.

CDR3 DNA: TGTGCCAGCAGTTTAGGTAGAGCCCCTAACTATGGCTACACCTTC. It translates to CASSLGRAPNYGYTF. The rearrangement links TRBV27 to TRBJ1-2; D not resolved. With 2 bases removed from V and 0 bases from J, the gap between germline ends came to 10 bases. CDR1 MNHEY and CDR2 SMNVEV come from the germline V gene (reference sequence). This CDR3 has 15 amino acids.

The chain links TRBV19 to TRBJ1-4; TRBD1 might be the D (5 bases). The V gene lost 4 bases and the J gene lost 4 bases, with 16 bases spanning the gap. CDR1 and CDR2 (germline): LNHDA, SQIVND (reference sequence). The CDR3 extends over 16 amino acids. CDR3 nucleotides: TGTGCCAGTAGTACCTGGTCCGACAGAATTAATGAAAAACTGTTTTTT. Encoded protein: CASSTWSDRINEKLFF.

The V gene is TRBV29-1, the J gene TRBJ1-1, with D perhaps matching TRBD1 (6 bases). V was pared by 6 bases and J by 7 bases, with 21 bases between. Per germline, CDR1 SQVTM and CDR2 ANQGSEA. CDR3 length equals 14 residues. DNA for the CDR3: TGCAGCGTCGTTGTGGGGGGGGCTCTGATTGAAGCTTTCTTT. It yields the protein CSVVVGGALIEAFF.

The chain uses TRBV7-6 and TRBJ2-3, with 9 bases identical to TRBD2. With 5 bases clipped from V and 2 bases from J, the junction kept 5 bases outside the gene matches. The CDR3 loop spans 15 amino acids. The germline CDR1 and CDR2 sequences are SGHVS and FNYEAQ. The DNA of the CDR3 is TGTGCCAGCAGCGAACTAGCGGGCATCACAGATACGCAGTATTTT. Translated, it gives CASSELAGITDTQYF.

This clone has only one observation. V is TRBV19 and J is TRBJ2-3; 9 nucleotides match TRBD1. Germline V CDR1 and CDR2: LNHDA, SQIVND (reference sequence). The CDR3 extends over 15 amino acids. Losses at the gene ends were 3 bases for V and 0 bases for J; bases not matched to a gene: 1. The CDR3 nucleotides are TGTGCCAGTAGTATGACAGGGGGTAGCACAGATACGCAGTATTTT. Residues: CASSMTGGSTDTQYF. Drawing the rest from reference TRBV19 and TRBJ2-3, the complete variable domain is DGGITQSPKYLFRKEGQNVTLSCEQNLNHDAMYWYRQDPGQGLRLIYYSQIVNDFQKGDIAEGYSVSREKKESFPLTVTSAQKNPTAFYLCASSMTGGSTDTQYFGPGTRLTVL.

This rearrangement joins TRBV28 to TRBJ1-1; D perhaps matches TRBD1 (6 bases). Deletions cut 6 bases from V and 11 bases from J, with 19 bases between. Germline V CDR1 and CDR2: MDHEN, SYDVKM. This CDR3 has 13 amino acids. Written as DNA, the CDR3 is TGTGCCAGCAGCTGGGCAGGGGCAGAACCGGCTTTCTTT. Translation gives CASSWAGAEPAFF.

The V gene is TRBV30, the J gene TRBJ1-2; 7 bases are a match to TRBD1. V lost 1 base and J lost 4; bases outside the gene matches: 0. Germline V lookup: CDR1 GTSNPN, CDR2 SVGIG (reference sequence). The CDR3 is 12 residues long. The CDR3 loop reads CAWSGQGYGYTF. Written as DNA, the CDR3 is TGTGCCTGGAGTGGACAGGGCTATGGCTACACCTTC.

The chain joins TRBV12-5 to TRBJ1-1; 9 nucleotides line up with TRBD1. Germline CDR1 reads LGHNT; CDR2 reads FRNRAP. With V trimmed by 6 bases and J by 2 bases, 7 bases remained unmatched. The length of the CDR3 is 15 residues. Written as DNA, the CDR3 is TGTGCTAGTGGCACGTTACAGGGGGCTAACACTGAAGCTTTCTTT. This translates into CASGTLQGANTEAFF.

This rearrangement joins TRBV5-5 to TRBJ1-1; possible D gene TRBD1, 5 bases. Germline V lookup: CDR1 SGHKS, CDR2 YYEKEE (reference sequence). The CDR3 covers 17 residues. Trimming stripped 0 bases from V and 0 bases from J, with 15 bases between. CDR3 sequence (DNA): TGTGCCAGCAGCTTGGCATTAGGGGTTGGAATGAACACTGAAGCTTTCTTT. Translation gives CASSLALGVGMNTEAFF.